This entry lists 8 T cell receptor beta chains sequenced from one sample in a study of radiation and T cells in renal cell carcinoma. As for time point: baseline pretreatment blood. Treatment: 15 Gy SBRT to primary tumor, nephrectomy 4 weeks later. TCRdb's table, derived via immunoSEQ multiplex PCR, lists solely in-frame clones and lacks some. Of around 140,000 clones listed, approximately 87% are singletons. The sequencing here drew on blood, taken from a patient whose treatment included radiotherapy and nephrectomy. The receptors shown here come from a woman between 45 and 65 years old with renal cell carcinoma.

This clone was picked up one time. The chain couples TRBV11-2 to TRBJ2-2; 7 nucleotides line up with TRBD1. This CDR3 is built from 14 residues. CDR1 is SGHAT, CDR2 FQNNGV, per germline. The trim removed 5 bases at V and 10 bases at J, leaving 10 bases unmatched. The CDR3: CASSVTGWAVELFF. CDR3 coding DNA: TGTGCCAGCAGCGTGACAGGGTGGGCTGTGGAGCTGTTTTTT.

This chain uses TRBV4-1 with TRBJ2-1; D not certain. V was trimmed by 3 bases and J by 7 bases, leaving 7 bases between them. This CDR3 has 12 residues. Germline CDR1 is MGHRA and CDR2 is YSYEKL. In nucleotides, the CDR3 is TGCGCCAGCAGCCATGGCGAAAATGAGCAGTTCTTC. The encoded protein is CASSHGENEQFF.

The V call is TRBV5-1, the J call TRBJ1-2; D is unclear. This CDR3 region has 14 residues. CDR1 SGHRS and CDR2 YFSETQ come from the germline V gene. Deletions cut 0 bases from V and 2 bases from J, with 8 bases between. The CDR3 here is CASSLGADNYGYTF. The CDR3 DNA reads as TGCGCCAGCAGCTTGGGAGCAGACAACTATGGCTACACCTTC.

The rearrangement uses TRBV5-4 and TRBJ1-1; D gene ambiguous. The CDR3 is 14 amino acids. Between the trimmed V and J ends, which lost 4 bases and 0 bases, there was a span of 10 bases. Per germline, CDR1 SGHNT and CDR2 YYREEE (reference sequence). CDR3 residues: CASSQTNMNTEAFF. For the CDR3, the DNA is TGTGCCAGCAGCCAAACGAACATGAACACTGAAGCTTTCTTT.

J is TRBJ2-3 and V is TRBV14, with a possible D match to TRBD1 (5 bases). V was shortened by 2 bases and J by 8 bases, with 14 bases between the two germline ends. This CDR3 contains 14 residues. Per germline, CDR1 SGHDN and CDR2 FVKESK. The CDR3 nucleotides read TGTGCCAGCAGCCAAACCAGACAGCAACCTACGCAGTATTTT. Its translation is CASSQTRQQPTQYF.

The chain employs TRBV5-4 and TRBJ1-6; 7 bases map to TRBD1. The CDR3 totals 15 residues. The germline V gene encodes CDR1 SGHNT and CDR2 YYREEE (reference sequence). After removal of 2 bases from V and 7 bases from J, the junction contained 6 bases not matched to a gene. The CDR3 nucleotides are TGTGCCAGCAGCTTCGTAGGGACAGAGAATTCACCCCTCCACTTT. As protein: CASSFVGTENSPLHF. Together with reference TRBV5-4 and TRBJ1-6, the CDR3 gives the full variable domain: ETGVTQSPTHLIKTRGQQVTLRCSSQSGHNTVSWYQQALGQGPQFIFQYYREEENGRGNFPPRFSGLQFPNYSSELNVNALELDDSALYLCASSFVGTENSPLHFGNGTRLTVT.

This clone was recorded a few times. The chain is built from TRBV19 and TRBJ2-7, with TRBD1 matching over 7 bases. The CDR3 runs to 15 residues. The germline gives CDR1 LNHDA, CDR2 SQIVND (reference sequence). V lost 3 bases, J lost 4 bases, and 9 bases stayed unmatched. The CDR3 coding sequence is TGTGCCAGTAGTATTTTTGGGACAGAACTTTACGAGCAGTACTTC. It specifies CASSIFGTELYEQYF.

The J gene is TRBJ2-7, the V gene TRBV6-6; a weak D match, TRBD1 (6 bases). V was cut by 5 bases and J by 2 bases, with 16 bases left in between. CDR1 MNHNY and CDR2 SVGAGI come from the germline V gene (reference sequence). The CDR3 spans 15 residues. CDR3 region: CASSREQGVTYEQYF. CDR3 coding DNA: TGTGCCAGCAGTCGAGAACAGGGAGTTACCTACGAGCAGTACTTC.